This T cell receptor (beta chain) came from a study of T-cell reconstitution after alpha-beta-depleted transplantation in children. Trimming took off 2 bases at V and 0 bases at J, with 5 bases between the two ends. Per the germline V gene, CDR1 is KGHSH and CDR2 is LQKENI. This CDR3 has 13 amino acids. A library of TCRbeta sequences, prepared with unique molecular identifiers, was generated. One entry per CDR3 protein, called by TCRdb with MiXCR from the PCR reads. The sample contains around 490,000 distinct CDR3 sequences, over 10% of which appear only once. The sequence was collected from a female patient between 2 and 15 years old who had a stem cell transplant for aplastic anemia, so the T cells may come from the graft donor. This chain links TRBV18 with TRBJ2-7, with unresolved D. Specimen: PBMCs, mostly from graft donor cells, collected 180 days after TCRalphabeta/CD19-depleted stem cell transplant. Written as DNA, the CDR3 is TGTGCCAGCTCACCAGGGTACTCCTACGAGCAGTACTTC. It yields the protein CASSPGYSYEQYF.